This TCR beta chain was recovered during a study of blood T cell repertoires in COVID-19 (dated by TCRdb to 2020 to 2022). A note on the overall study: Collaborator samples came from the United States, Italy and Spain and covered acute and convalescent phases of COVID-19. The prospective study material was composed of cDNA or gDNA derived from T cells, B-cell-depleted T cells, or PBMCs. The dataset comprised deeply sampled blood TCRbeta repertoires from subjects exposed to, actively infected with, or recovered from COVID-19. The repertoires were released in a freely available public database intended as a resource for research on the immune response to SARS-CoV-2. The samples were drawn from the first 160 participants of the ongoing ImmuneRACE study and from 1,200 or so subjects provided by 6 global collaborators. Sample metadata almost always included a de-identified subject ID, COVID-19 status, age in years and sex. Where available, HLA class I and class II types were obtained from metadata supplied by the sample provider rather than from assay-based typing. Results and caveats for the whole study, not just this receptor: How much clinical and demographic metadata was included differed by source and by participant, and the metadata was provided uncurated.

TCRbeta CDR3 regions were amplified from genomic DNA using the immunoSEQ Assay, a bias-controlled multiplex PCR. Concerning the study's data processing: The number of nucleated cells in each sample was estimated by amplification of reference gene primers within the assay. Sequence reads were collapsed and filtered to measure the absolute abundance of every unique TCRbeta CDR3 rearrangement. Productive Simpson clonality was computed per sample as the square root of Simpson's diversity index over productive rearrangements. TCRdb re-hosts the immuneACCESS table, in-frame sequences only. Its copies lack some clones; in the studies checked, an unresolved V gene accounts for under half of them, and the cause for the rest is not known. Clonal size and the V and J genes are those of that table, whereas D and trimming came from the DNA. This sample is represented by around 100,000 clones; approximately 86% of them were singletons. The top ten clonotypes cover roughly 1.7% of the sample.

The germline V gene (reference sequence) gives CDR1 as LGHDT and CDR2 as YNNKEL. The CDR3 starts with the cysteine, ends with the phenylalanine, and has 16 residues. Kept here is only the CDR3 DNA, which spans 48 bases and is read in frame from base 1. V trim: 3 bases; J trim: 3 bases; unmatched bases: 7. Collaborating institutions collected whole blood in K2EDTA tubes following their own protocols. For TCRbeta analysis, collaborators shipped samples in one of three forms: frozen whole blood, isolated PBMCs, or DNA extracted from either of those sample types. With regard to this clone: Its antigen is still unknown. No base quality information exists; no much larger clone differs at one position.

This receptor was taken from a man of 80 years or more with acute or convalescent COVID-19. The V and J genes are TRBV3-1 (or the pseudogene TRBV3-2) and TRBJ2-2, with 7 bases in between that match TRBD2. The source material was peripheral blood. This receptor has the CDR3 CASSHGLADYTGELFF. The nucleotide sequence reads TGTGCCAGCAGCCACGGGCTAGCGGACTACACCGGGGAGCTGTTTTTT.